This TCR beta chain derives from a study of blood T cell repertoires in COVID-19. Study overall: In each case, the material was cDNA or gDNA derived from T cells, B-cell-depleted T cells, or PBMCs.

In the original analysis: It was from reference gene primer amplification that nucleated cell counts were estimated. The repertoire was sequenced with immunoSEQ multiplex PCR; TCRdb's copy has only in-frame clones and lacks some. V and J calls and clone size are those listed in that table; D and trimming were worked out from the DNA. This sample has 95,000 to 150,000 clones, with around four fifths found just once. The trim removed 9 bases at V and 6 bases at J, leaving 18 bases unmatched. This CDR3 is 16 amino acids long. Germline V lookup: CDR1 LNHDA, CDR2 SQIVND (reference sequence). The TCR was taken from a man at least 80 years old with active or convalescent COVID-19. The chain carries TRBV19 and TRBJ1-1; 8 nucleotides align to TRBD1. The source material was peripheral blood. CDR3 DNA sequence: TGTGCCAGCACGGTAAGGACAGGGATTCTGAGGGCTGAAGCTTTCTTT. This codes for CASTVRTGILRAEAFF. Full variable domain (remainder filled in from reference TRBV19 and TRBJ1-1): DGGITQSPKYLFRKEGQNVTLSCEQNLNHDAMYWYRQDPGQGLRLIYYSQIVNDFQKGDIAEGYSVSREKKESFPLTVTSAQKNPTAFYLCASTVRTGILRAEAFFGQGTRLTVV.